This TCR beta chain was identified during a study of T cell changes during pregnancy in multiple sclerosis. Produced via immunoSEQ multiplex PCR; TCRdb's table is partial and in-frame only. The table lists 55,000 to 70,000 clones, approximately 90% of them singletons, with over 1.5% in the top ten. The length of the CDR3 is 14 residues. The V gene end was trimmed by 6 bases and the J gene end by 3 bases; junction bases not matched to a gene: 8. The germline V gene has CDR1 SNHLY and CDR2 FYNNEI. This TCR derives from a female donor with multiple sclerosis, enrolled in a pregnancy study. The chain recombines TRBV2 with TRBJ2-7, with 7 bases aligning to TRBD2. This specimen was peripheral blood, taken after pregnancy. In nucleotides, the CDR3 is TGTGCCAGCAGAAGGGGAGGGAATCTCTACGAGCAGTACTTC. The encoded protein is CASRRGGNLYEQYF.